This T cell receptor (beta chain) originates from a study of PD-1 blockade in classical Hodgkin lymphoma (dated by TCRdb to 2020 to 2021). Describing the broader study: Nivolumab dosing was 3 mg/kg intravenously every 2 weeks, continuing until either disease progression or unacceptable toxicity. The study used TCR beta sequencing and CyTOF to define a peripheral blood immune signature of response to PD-1 blockade in classical Hodgkin lymphoma.

Genomic DNA was extracted with the Qiagen DNeasy kit from unsorted PBMCs and from negatively selected CD4+ and CD8+ fractions. TCR beta CDR3 regions were subjected to amplification by immunoSEQ multiplex PCR with primers that anneal to V and J segments. A synthetic immune receptor repertoire was used to minimize amplification bias, and any residual bias was removed computationally once sequencing was done. Regarding the original processing steps: Repertoire diversity was quantified as the Shannon entropy index using custom Python scripts. Unsorted, CD4+ and CD8+ repertoires were analyzed separately, except for combined analyses in which CD4+ and CD8+ sequences were merged in silico. A clone was considered expanded if an increase in frequency of at least 2-fold after treatment relative to C1D1 was found, and a pseudocount of 0.5 was applied to clones undetected at baseline. Singleton clones were defined as clones with 0 or 1 copy at C1D1, and non-singleton clones were defined as clones with 2 or more copies. By matching protein sequences in sorted samples from the same patient, clones expanded in unsorted samples were annotated as CD4+, CD8+ or unknown. Wilcoxon tests on paired samples were used to test changes in diversity from C1D1 to C4D1. Imported from immuneACCESS, the table was reduced by TCRdb to in-frame sequences with V and J called. These copies leave out some clones; in studies compared against another copy, an unresolved V gene accounts for under half, and the cause of the remainder is not known. V and J calls and clone size are given by that table; D and trimming were obtained from the DNA. The sample yields about 84,000 clones; 89% were counted once. Together, the top ten hold about 20% of the sample.

Comments on this clone: This clone's antigen is unknown. Per-base quality was not reported, and no clone a single base away is much larger than it.

Sample time point, as interpreted from the label and publication: cycle 1 day 1 (C1D1), immediately before nivolumab initiation. Every trial patient had relapsed after autologous stem cell transplantation, and cohorts A, B and C differed in prior brentuximab vedotin exposure. A total of roughly 60 patients with relapsed/refractory classical Hodgkin lymphoma made up the trial cohort, and each patient's best overall response was complete response, partial response or progressive disease. Single-agent nivolumab was administered to trial patients in the multi-cohort phase II CheckMate 205 trial. An independent review committee assessed best overall response by applying the 2007 International Working Group response criteria. PBMCs from the trial were collected at three points: immediately before nivolumab initiation (C1D1), and during therapy at cycle 2 day 1 and cycle 4 day 1. Peripheral blood was collected in 8 mL Vacutainer Cell Preparation Tubes, from which PBMCs were isolated by centrifugation and then cryopreserved.

Study-wide conclusions, independent of this receptor: Baseline TCR diversity was reported to be lower in newly diagnosed patients than in healthy donors and to be lower still in relapsed/refractory patients. Lower diversity was seen in patients whose nivolumab began less than 1 year after ASCT, and these patients were left out of later analyses so that immune reconstitution would not confound the results. The study covered only a single clinical trial cohort, and the causes of the repertoire differences, possibly disease activity or prior therapy, were still not defined. By C4D1, a significant rise was seen in CD4+ TCR diversity but not in CD8+ TCR diversity (p=0.0027 vs p=0.16), and the rise was most apparent among complete responders (p=0.02). Trial patients achieving complete response had baseline diversity similar to newly diagnosed patients, whereas partial responders and progressors had significantly lower diversity.

Between the V and J ends, shortened by 5 bases and 8 bases respectively, the junction contains 18 bases. Sequences MNHEY (CDR1) and SMNVEV (CDR2) are obtained from the germline V gene (reference sequence). CDR3 length: 14 amino acids, cysteine to phenylalanine. Only the CDR3 DNA is retained, 42 bases long and in frame from the first base. The sequenced sample was peripheral blood mononuclear cells (PBMCs), obtained at baseline. The clonotype comes from a human donor with classical Hodgkin lymphoma. This chain is built from TRBV27 and TRBJ1-2; tentative D gene TRBD1, with 5 bases matching. The CDR3 protein is CASSPRGRGGGYTF. The bases are TGTGCCAGCAGTCCCCGGGGTAGGGGAGGGGGCTACACCTTC.